This record looks at one T cell receptor beta chain sequence and its context. CDR3 length: 15 residues. V lost 5 bases to trimming and J lost 5 bases; unmatched junction nucleotides: 9. Germline V gives CDR1 SNHLY, CDR2 FYNNEI. The sample is drawn from a study of blood T cell repertoires in COVID-19. The protocol was immunoSEQ multiplex PCR, while the TCRdb copy is restricted to in-frame clones and leaves out a portion. In the table there are fewer than 30,000 clones, roughly 90% of which are singletons. The receptor was derived from a human donor in a cohort sampled during active COVID-19. The J gene is TRBJ1-5, the V gene TRBV2; 7 bases are shared with TRBD1. Specimen: peripheral blood. The CDR3 spells CASSPDRESDQPQHF. CDR3 DNA sequence: TGTGCCAGCAGTCCAGACAGGGAATCGGATCAGCCCCAGCATTTT.